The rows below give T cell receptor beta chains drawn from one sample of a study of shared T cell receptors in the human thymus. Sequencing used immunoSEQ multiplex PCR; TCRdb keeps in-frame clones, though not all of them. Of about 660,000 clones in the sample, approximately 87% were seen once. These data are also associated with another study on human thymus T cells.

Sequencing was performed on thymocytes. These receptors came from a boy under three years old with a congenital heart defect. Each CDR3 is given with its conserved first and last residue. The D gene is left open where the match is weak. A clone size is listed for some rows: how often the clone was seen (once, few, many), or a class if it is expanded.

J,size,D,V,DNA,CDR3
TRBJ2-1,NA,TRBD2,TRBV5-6,TGTGCCAGCAGCTTGGATGGTAGCGGGAGACTCAATGAGCAGTTCTTC,CASSLDGSGRLNEQFF
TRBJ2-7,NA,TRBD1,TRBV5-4,TGTGCCAGCAGCGGTGCAGGGGGCAGCGACGAGCAGTACTTC,CASSGAGGSDEQYF
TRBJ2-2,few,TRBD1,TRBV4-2,TGTGCCAGCAGCCAAGATCGGACAGGGCACACCGGGGAGCTGTTTTTT,CASSQDRTGHTGELFF
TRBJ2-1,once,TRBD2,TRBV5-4,TGTGCCAGCAGCATCGGACTAGCGGGAGGAACAAATGAGCAGTTCTTC,CASSIGLAGGTNEQFF
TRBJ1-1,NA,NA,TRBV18,TGTGCCACCGGCCCAGGGGCCCCCGAGAACACTGAAGCTTTCTTT,CATGPGAPENTEAFF
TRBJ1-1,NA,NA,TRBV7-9,TGTGCCAGCAGCTTTGGGGATGGGGGGGCTGAAGCTTTCTTT,CASSFGDGGAEAFF
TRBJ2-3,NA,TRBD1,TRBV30,TGTGCCTCAGACCCGGACAGGGTGAGCACAGATACGCAGTATTTT,CASDPDRVSTDTQYF
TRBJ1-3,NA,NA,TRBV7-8,TGTGCCAGCACCACAAGGGGTGGAAAGGGTCGAGGAAACACCATATATTTT,CASTTRGGKGRGNTIYF
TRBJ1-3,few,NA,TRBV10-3,TGTGCCATCAGCAAGGAGTCCGGAAACACCATATATTTT,CAISKESGNTIYF
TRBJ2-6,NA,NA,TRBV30,TGTGCCTGGAGTGTTATTAGCGAACAAACCTCTGGGGCCAACGTCCTGACTTTC,CAWSVISEQTSGANVLTF
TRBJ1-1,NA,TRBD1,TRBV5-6,TGTGCCAGCAGCCTTAGACAGGGTGGCACTGAAGCTTTCTTT,CASSLRQGGTEAFF
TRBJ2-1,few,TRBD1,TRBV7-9,TGTGCCAGCAGCCCCCGCACAGGGGACATGGTCAATGAGCAGTTCTTC,CASSPRTGDMVNEQFF
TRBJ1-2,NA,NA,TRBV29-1,TGCAGCGTTGAATTCTCGGCAGGGGATGGCTACACCTTC,CSVEFSAGDGYTF
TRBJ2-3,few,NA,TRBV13,TGTGCCAGCAGCCCCCATCCGGCAGGTAGCACAGATACGCAGTATTTT,CASSPHPAGSTDTQYF
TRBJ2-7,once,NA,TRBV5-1,TGCGCCAGCAGCTTCGTTTCCCCAGGGGTTTACTACGAGCAGTACTTC,CASSFVSPGVYYEQYF
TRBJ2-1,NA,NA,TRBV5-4,TGTGCCAGCAGCTCTGGCGGGGACTCCTCTAACTCCTACAATGAGCAGTTCTTC,CASSSGGDSSNSYNEQFF
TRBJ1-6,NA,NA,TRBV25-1,TGTGCCAGCGCCCTTGGTGGGACTGAGAATTCACCCCTCCACTTT,CASALGGTENSPLHF
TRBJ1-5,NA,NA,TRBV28,TGTGCCAGCAGTTTTTCGAGCAATCAGCCCCAGCATTTT,CASSFSSNQPQHF
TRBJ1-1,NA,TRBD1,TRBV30,TGTGCCTGGAGTGGGAAAAACAGGGGACTGGACACTGAAGCTTTCTTT,CAWSGKNRGLDTEAFF
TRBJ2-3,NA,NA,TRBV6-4,TGTGCCAGCAGTGACTCATCCAACTCGTCTACGACAGCCTCTCCTTTGGATACGCAGTATTTT,CASSDSSNSSTTASPLDTQYF
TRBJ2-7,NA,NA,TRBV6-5,TGTGCCAGCAGCCACAGAAAAGGCTTCTACGAGCAGTACTTC,CASSHRKGFYEQYF
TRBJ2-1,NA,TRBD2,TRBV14,TGTGCCAGCAGCCAAGAGCCACTAGCGGGGGGACATGAGCAGTTCTTC,CASSQEPLAGGHEQFF
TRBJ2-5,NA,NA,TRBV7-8,TGTGCCAGCAGCTCCCTCGGGGGGACCCAGTACTTC,CASSSLGGTQYF
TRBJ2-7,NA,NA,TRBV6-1,TGTGCCAGCAGTGGTACTATTACGGGGGACCCCCACTACGAGCAGTACTTC,CASSGTITGDPHYEQYF